This record concerns one T cell receptor beta chain sequence. Using immunoSEQ multiplex PCR, the repertoire was profiled, and TCRdb retains in-frame clones only, with some absent. The table lists around 110,000 clones, about nine tenths of them singletons. This sample is drawn from a study of T cell changes during pregnancy in multiple sclerosis. Germline V gene lookup returns CDR1 SGHTS and CDR2 YDEGEE. Trimming cost V 2 bases and J 7 bases; bases outside gene matches: 7. This CDR3 spans 16 amino acids. The chain carries TRBV5-8 and TRBJ1-6; TRBD1 matches at 9 bases. Material: peripheral blood, obtained after pregnancy. The receptor comes from a female donor with multiple sclerosis, enrolled in a pregnancy study. CDR3 sequence (DNA): TGTGCCAGCAGCTTAGAAGCCGGGACAGGGAATTCACCCCTCCACTTT. It translates to CASSLEAGTGNSPLHF.